The clone carrying this T cell receptor beta chain was seen a few times. No antigen is known for it. Based on CD45RO/CCR7/CD25/CD127/CD95/CD27, CD4+ regulatory, stem cell-like memory, naive and central memory cells were sorted. Trimming shortened V by 4 bases and J by 6 bases, and 13 bases separated the two germline ends. Germline lookup yields CDR1 SGDLS and CDR2 YYNGEE. This CDR3 is built from 13 residues. These data belong to a study of beta chain features in type 1 diabetes. General observations from the study: Sequencing from cDNA could over-represent high-TCR-expressing cells. Across patients, naive, central memory and Treg TCRB repertoires exhibited apparently greater similarity than was observed across healthy donors.

The study reverse transcribed the entire isolated RNA, so it sequenced expressed TCRB transcripts. Here immunoSEQ multiplex PCR was the method, and the copy in TCRdb shows in-frame clones only, minus some. The sample includes about 250,000 clones, around an eighth seen only once; the top ten take approximately 0.024%. Sequenced: naive CD4+ T cells from blood. The chain links TRBV9 to TRBJ1-1; D not certain. This clonotype was sampled from a woman in her thirties or forties in good health. The DNA for the CDR3 is TGTGCCAGCAGCCCCCCAAACTCGGCTGAAGCTTTCTTT. Residues: CASSPPNSAEAFF.